This T cell receptor beta chain was identified during a study of blood T cells in healthy people across ages (dated by TCRdb to the mid-2010s). For the study in its entirety: Template switching captured roughly one uniquely barcoded TCR beta cDNA molecule per two T cells in model experiments. Two additional independent replicas of 1 million unique cDNA reads from the same blood draw were analyzed for two donors (one aged 18 to 30 and one aged 80 or older). Four age groups were formed from the donors: young (average 16 years), middle-aged (approximately 39), aged (around 62) and long-lived (around 82). The study measured age-related changes in TCR beta repertoire diversity using deep sequencing normalized with unique cDNA molecular identifiers.

General conclusions and limits of the study: Conclusive comparison of naive and antigen-experienced compartments was prevented by the profiling of bulk unsorted PBMCs. The percentage of naive T cells measured by flow cytometry correlated strongly with observed TCR beta diversity. As age increased, observed TCR beta diversity per million T cells dropped in a roughly linear way, and a significant reduction was already evident by age 40. Estimates of total diversity based on one million sequenced T cells were regarded as lower bounds and as underestimates. Because donor CMV infection status was unknown, age-related changes in expanded clonotypes were potentially confounded. Compared with the aged group, more naive CD4+ T cells, fewer expanded clones and increased TCR diversity were shown by the long-lived group, suggesting age selection.

Receptors were amplified or captured by 5' RACE. Sequencing took place on an Illumina HiSeq 2500. A second PCR of about 6 to 11 cycles was performed with a sample-barcoded 5' primer and a J-beta primer mix. A unique molecular identifier was introduced onto each TCR beta cDNA molecule by a template-switch 5' adaptor carrying 12 random nucleotides. Each sample yielded at least 3 million CDR3-containing paired-end reads. First-strand cDNA synthesis was performed from all RNA using the Mint cDNA synthesis kit, with priming by a TRBC-specific oligonucleotide. Following uracil-DNA glycosylase treatment, all cDNA underwent a first 18-cycle PCR with the universal primers M1SS and BC2_uni_R. In the source study's methods: For normalization, 1 million high-quality reads were randomly selected from each sample, with every read carrying a distinct molecular identifier. Reads with shared molecular identifiers were discarded instead of being binned into consensus sequences. MiTCR, with a Q25 quality threshold and the strictest error-elimination algorithm, was used for CDR3 identification, clonotype clustering and error correction. Lower-bound total TCR beta diversity was estimated with a nonparametric unseen species model using Euler transformation. TCRdb reran the public reads through fastp at Q25 and MiXCR, keeping productive beta chains. Every CDR3 protein is listed once, alongside the most common genes and DNA of its rows. The V and J calls, along with clone size, are taken from TCRdb and not from the paper's own processing. This sample gives over 750,000 distinct CDR3 sequences in total; more than 20% of them show up just once. The top ten clonotypes cover more than 7.5% of the sample.

This clonotype has just a few counts. Its antigen is currently not known. Base-call qualities are not available, and no considerably larger clone is one nucleotide away. The donors were some 36 Caucasian individuals from Russia, aged roughly 6 to 100 years, who were systemically healthy. Approximately 9.7 milliliters of peripheral blood were drawn from each donor into EDTA-treated Vacutainer tubes. Ficoll-Paque density-gradient centrifugation was used to isolate PBMCs, with at least 6.5 million per sample. Trizol reagent was used to extract total RNA from PBMCs, with at least 5 micrograms per sample. The percentages of naive CD45RAhigh/CD27high T cells were determined by flow cytometry on a PBMC aliquot from every donor. Measured from the cysteine to the phenylalanine, the CDR3 is 16 residues long. Only the CDR3 DNA is retained, 48 bases long and in frame from the first base. The junction shows trimming of 4 bases on V and 7 bases on J, plus 19 bases between the germline ends. The CDR1 and CDR2 encoded by the germline V gene are ENHRY and SYGVKD.

This same sample was also part of a study on T cells of mothers and their children. As that second paper reports: Donors were nine systemically healthy Caucasian individuals: three mothers and their six children. cDNA synthesis used all of the extracted RNA, with roughly 1.6 ug of RNA in each 15 ul reaction. Sample barcodes and 2-4 random nucleotides were added via the M1S primer in the second PCR. Over 8.5 million TCR beta CDR3 reads were obtained for each mother, and 2.5 million to 3 million reads were obtained for each child. In both related and unrelated pairs, thymic selection shapes the output of TCR recombination in a similar way, with inherited differences having only a minor effect. Normalized repertoire overlap in related mother-child pairs was always slightly higher than in unrelated mother-child pairs, but the difference was never significant. With a sensitivity of approximately 100 clones per million clonotypes, no persistent microchimeric T cell clones were detected. Deep NGS was used in the study to compare the TCR beta repertoires of mothers and children and to look for features that separate related mother-child pairs from unrelated individuals. Mothers averaged around 43 +/- 4 years of age and children averaged roughly 12 +/- 4 years. After adapter ligation with NEBNext reagents, the libraries were sequenced on Illumina HiSeq 2000 with 100+100 nt paired-end reads. To prevent cross-contamination, the mother and child libraries were prepared a month apart and were sequenced in separate runs. For each donor, somewhere between about 450,000 and 2,000,000 distinct TCR beta clonotypes were identified. Naive TCR beta clonotypes were estimated from low-frequency clonotypes matched to each donor's FACS-determined naive share, without sorting.

This receptor was obtained from a boy younger than 18 in good health. The sequence joins TRBV10-3 to TRBJ2-2; the D gene assignment is ambiguous. The sample consisted of blood. In nucleotide form, the sequence is TGTGCCATCAGTGCCAACCCGGCCCCCATGGACGGGGAGCTGTTTTTT. The resulting protein is CAISANPAPMDGELFF.